The present T cell receptor (beta chain) was sequenced within a study of T-cell memory formation after mild COVID-19. Study conclusions and caveats: There was no confirmation that second-wave clones peaking on day 37 were SARS-CoV-2 specific. Day 15 to 85 contracting clones showed balanced CD4/CD8; day 15 to 37 expanders favored CD4+.

To note about this clonotype: Its antigen is unknown.

Germline assignment: CDR1 MNHEY and CDR2 SVGEGT. V lost 5 bases to trimming and J lost 6 bases, with 17 bases between them. The CDR3 totals 15 residues. A single record per CDR3 protein comes from TCRdb applying MiXCR to the 5' RACE reads. Among 150,000 or so distinct CDR3 sequences listed, around 13% were seen once. The chain employs TRBV6-2 or TRBV6-3 and TRBJ2-1; D is uncertain. Sample: PBMCs or a T cell subset sorted from them (not recorded which). The source of this sequence is an adult woman who had mild COVID-19 (a few samples of this study predate the infection). Cell type and time point are not known. CDR3 coding DNA: TGTGCCAGCAGTAAAGGTAACTCAAGGGCCAATGAGCAGTTCTTC. It codes for CASSKGNSRANEQFF.